Here is one TCR beta chain with its context. Its target is unknown. This entry belongs to a study of CD8+ T cells in alopecia areata. Turning to the study itself: Administration of oral tofacitinib to treated patients was at 5 to 10 mg twice daily. Study-wide results and caveats: In scalp and blood during tofacitinib, many expanded lesional clones persisted. Tofacitinib significantly decreased scalp clonality and expanded CD8+ clones among top 100.

Extracted RNA was reverse transcribed into cDNA, the sequencing template. This table comes from immunoSEQ multiplex PCR, and its TCRdb copy is limited to in-frame clones, with some not included. The data show about 190,000 clones, approximately 56% seen once. Described treatment: oral pan-JAK inhibitor, 5-10 mg twice daily. Separation by sorting yielded CD4+ and CD8+ T cells from PBMCs. V was shortened by 7 bases and J by 4 bases, with 15 bases between the two germline ends. This CDR3 contains 14 residues. CDR1 LNHDA and CDR2 SQIVND come from the germline V gene (reference sequence). The source material was CD4+ T cells sorted from blood, sampled at week 4, from a patient treated with tofacitinib. This TCR was recovered from a human donor with alopecia areata. The chain carries TRBV19 and TRBJ2-3, with TRBD2 as a possible D gene (6 bases). The DNA of the CDR3 is TGTGCCAGTAAACTAGCAGGCTTCGCAGATACGCAGTATTTT. Translation: CASKLAGFADTQYF.